Reported below is one T cell receptor beta chain. These data originate in a study of blood T cell repertoires in COVID-19. At the level of the study: From the United States, Italy and Spain came samples of acute and convalescent COVID-19. PBMCs, B-cell-depleted T cells, or T cells were the source of the cDNA or gDNA that made up the material.

V was shortened by 3 bases and J by 4 bases, with 21 bases between the two germline ends. The germline gives CDR1 MNHEY, CDR2 SMNVEV (reference sequence). The CDR3 extends over 18 amino acids. Original methodology: The assay estimated nucleated cells by amplifying reference gene primers. This table comes from immunoSEQ multiplex PCR, and its TCRdb copy is limited to in-frame clones, with some not included. D and trimming come from the DNA, and the V and J calls and clone size come from that table. The sample has fewer than 300,000 clones, 83% seen once; the top ten hold 4.5% to 6.5%. This clonotype was sampled from an elderly man with acute or convalescent COVID-19. The chain joins TRBV27 to TRBJ2-2; weak D call: TRBD2 (7 bases). Sequenced: peripheral blood. CDR3 nucleotides: TGTGCCAGCAGTTTTCGGGGGGCGTCTGACTTAACCACCGGGGAGCTGTTTTTT. Amino acid sequence: CASSFRGASDLTTGELFF.